A selection of T cell receptor beta chains follows, all from one sample in a study of T cells in Graves' hyperthyroidism and ophthalmopathy. From the multiplex PCR reads, TCRdb called clonotypes with MiXCR, one entry per CDR3 protein. The sample lists just over 550,000 distinct CDR3 sequences, around 46% occurring once. Sequenced sample: peripheral blood or thyroid tissue (not recorded which). Receptor source: a woman aged 18-29 years with Graves' hyperthyroidism. The CDR3 runs from the conserved cysteine through the conserved F or W. Fields, in order: clone size, J gene, V gene, D gene, CDR3 DNA, CDR3 protein. A D gene is named only where the DNA matches it firmly. The size entry is marked missing in some rows and otherwise reads once, few, many or a size class.

size: NA; J: TRBJ1-2; V: TRBV25-1; D: NA; DNA: TGTGCCAGCAGCCAAGCCGGGACGGATGGCTACACCTTC; CDR3: CASSQAGTDGYTF
size: NA; J: TRBJ1-1; V: TRBV9; D: NA; DNA: TGTGCCAGCAGCCCCCTCGAGGAAGCTTTCTTT; CDR3: CASSPLEEAFF
size: NA; J: TRBJ2-5; V: TRBV7-9; D: TRBD1; DNA: TGTGCCAGCAGCTTGGACAGGGGGCTTGGAGAGACCCAGTACTTC; CDR3: CASSLDRGLGETQYF
size: NA; J: TRBJ2-6; V: TRBV2; D: TRBD1; DNA: TGTGCCAGCAGTGGACAGGGGGGCTCTGGGGCCAACGTCCCGACTTTC; CDR3: CASSGQGGSGANVPTF
size: NA; J: TRBJ1-6; V: TRBV2; D: TRBD1; DNA: TGTGCCAGCAAAACAGGGGGCTATTCACCCCTCCACTTT; CDR3: CASKTGGYSPLHF
size: many; J: TRBJ2-7; V: TRBV29-1; D: NA; DNA: TGCAGCGTTGAGGGGACGGACGCTAACGAGCAGTACTTC; CDR3: CSVEGTDANEQYF
size: NA; J: TRBJ1-6; V: TRBV9; D: NA; DNA: TGTGCCAGCAGCTTAACGGGATGGGGTTGGAATTCACCCCTCCACTTT; CDR3: CASSLTGWGWNSPLHF
size: NA; J: TRBJ1-6; V: TRBV25-1; D: NA; DNA: TGTGCCAGCAGTGAGTCTCCGGGGCCTTCACCCCTCCACTTT; CDR3: CASSESPGPSPLHF
size: NA; J: TRBJ2-5; V: TRBV10-3; D: NA; DNA: TGTGCCATCAGTGAGGGTTCCACAGATACGCAGTACTTC; CDR3: CAISEGSTDTQYF
size: NA; J: TRBJ2-2; V: TRBV19; D: NA; DNA: TGTGCCAGTAGTACCCCGAGGCACCCGAACACCGGGGAGCTGTTTTTT; CDR3: CASSTPRHPNTGELFF
size: NA; J: TRBJ2-6; V: TRBV11-2; D: NA; DNA: TGTGCCAGCAGCCCGCGACTGGACTCCAGCTCTGGGGCCAACGTCCTGACTTTC; CDR3: CASSPRLDSSSGANVLTF
size: once; J: TRBJ2-5; V: TRBV10-1; D: NA; DNA: TGCGCCAGCAGTGATCGGGCCGGGATAATACAAGAGACCCAGTACTTC; CDR3: CASSDRAGIIQETQYF
size: few; J: TRBJ2-5; V: TRBV12-3/TRBV12-4; D: TRBD1; DNA: TGTGCCAGCAGAATGGACAGGGACGAGACCCAGTACTTC; CDR3: CASRMDRDETQYF
size: NA; J: TRBJ2-7; V: TRBV25-1; D: NA; DNA: TGTGCCAGCAGTGCGCCCCCCCGGAGTGGCGGCTACGAGCAGTACTTC; CDR3: CASSAPPRSGGYEQYF
size: many; J: TRBJ1-3; V: TRBV2; D: NA; DNA: TGTGCCAGCATCGGGCAGGGACGGGACACCATATATTTT; CDR3: CASIGQGRDTIYF
size: once; J: TRBJ2-7; V: TRBV2; D: TRBD2; DNA: TGTGCCAGCAGGCCCTGGACTAGCGGGAGGTACACCGGGGAGCAGTACTTC; CDR3: CASRPWTSGRYTGEQYF
size: many; J: TRBJ2-5; V: TRBV15; D: NA; DNA: TGTGCCACCAGCAGAGGGTCACTAGAGGGCGAGACCCAGTACTTC; CDR3: CATSRGSLEGETQYF
size: NA; J: TRBJ2-6; V: TRBV15; D: NA; DNA: TGTGCCACCAGCAGAGACAGGGTGGGCACTGGGGCCAACGTCCTGACTTTC; CDR3: CATSRDRVGTGANVLTF
size: NA; J: TRBJ2-5; V: TRBV24-1; D: TRBD1; DNA: TGTGCCACCAGTGACCCGGGACAGGGAGCTGAGACCCAGTACTTC; CDR3: CATSDPGQGAETQYF
size: many; J: TRBJ2-6; V: TRBV24-1; D: NA; DNA: TGTGCCACCAGTGATTTTGGCGGCCGGGATCCTGGGGCCAACGTCCTGACTTTC; CDR3: CATSDFGGRDPGANVLTF
size: NA; J: TRBJ1-5; V: TRBV7-3; D: TRBD1; DNA: TGTGCCAGCAGCTTGCGCCCCACGACAGGGGCTAATCAGCCCCAGCATTTT; CDR3: CASSLRPTTGANQPQHF
size: NA; J: TRBJ1-1; V: TRBV19; D: TRBD1; DNA: TGTGCCAGTAGTCCTAACCAGGGGGTGAACACTGAAGCTTTCTTT; CDR3: CASSPNQGVNTEAFF
size: NA; J: TRBJ2-5; V: TRBV10-3; D: NA; DNA: TGTGCCATCAGTTCTAACCAAGAGACCCAGTACTTC; CDR3: CAISSNQETQYF
size: once; J: TRBJ2-7; V: TRBV7-9; D: TRBD1; DNA: TGTGCCAGCAGTAAACGGGACAGGAAAGGAGAGCAGTACTTC; CDR3: CASSKRDRKGEQYF
size: NA; J: TRBJ1-2; V: TRBV7-2; D: NA; DNA: TGTGCCAGCAGCTTATCCGGAGGGGCGGGCTATGGCCACACCTTC; CDR3: CASSLSGGAGYGHTF
size: many; J: TRBJ2-7; V: TRBV12-3/TRBV12-4; D: NA; DNA: TGTGCCAGCAGTAAGAGTTACGAGCAGTACTTC; CDR3: CASSKSYEQYF
size: NA; J: TRBJ1-1; V: TRBV2; D: TRBD1; DNA: TGTGCCAGCAGTGAGGGACAGGGGTGGACTGAAGCTTTCTTT; CDR3: CASSEGQGWTEAFF
size: many; J: TRBJ1-1; V: TRBV5-8; D: NA; DNA: TGTGCCAGCAGGGGACTCACTGAAGCTTTCTTT; CDR3: CASRGLTEAFF
size: NA; J: TRBJ2-7; V: TRBV20-1; D: TRBD2; DNA: TGCAGTGCTAGAGATGGGAGGGACCGCTACGAGCAGTACTTC; CDR3: CSARDGRDRYEQYF
size: NA; J: TRBJ1-1; V: TRBV10-3; D: TRBD1; DNA: TGTGCCACCCTCAGGGACAGGAATGAAGCTTTCTTT; CDR3: CATLRDRNEAFF
size: NA; J: TRBJ2-7; V: TRBV11-1; D: NA; DNA: TGTGCCAGCAGCCCGGAGGGCGCAGGGGGGTCCTACGAGCAGTACTTC; CDR3: CASSPEGAGGSYEQYF
size: NA; J: TRBJ2-5; V: TRBV7-8; D: NA; DNA: TGTGCCAGCAGCTTATTGCAGGGGACGGGAGCTTCTGAGACCCAGTACTTC; CDR3: CASSLLQGTGASETQYF
size: NA; J: TRBJ2-7; V: TRBV7-4; D: TRBD1; DNA: TGTGCCAGCAGCCCGACTTTGGGACAGGCGGACCGATCCTCCTACGAGCAGTACTTC; CDR3: CASSPTLGQADRSSYEQYF
size: NA; J: TRBJ1-5; V: TRBV9; D: NA; DNA: TGTGCCAGCAGCGTAGAAGATGGAGATCAGCCCCAGCATTTT; CDR3: CASSVEDGDQPQHF
size: few; J: TRBJ2-5; V: TRBV11-2; D: NA; DNA: TGTGCCAGCAGCTTAGATGAAGGCCGTCGAGAGACCCAGTACTTC; CDR3: CASSLDEGRRETQYF
size: NA; J: TRBJ2-1; V: TRBV10-3; D: TRBD2; DNA: TGTGCCATCAGTGACAGACTAGCGGGAGACAATGAGCAGTTCTTC; CDR3: CAISDRLAGDNEQFF
size: NA; J: TRBJ2-5; V: TRBV7-9; D: TRBD1; DNA: TGTGCCAGCAGCTCCGGGGACAGGAAAGAGACCCAGTACTTC; CDR3: CASSSGDRKETQYF
size: few; J: TRBJ1-5; V: TRBV19; D: TRBD1; DNA: TGTGCCTCTACGGGACAGGGGGCTCGGAGCAATCAGCCCCAGCATTTT; CDR3: CASTGQGARSNQPQHF
size: few; J: TRBJ2-5; V: TRBV5-1; D: NA; DNA: TGCGCCAGCAGCTCGGCGGGCCCACCGTCGGCCCAGTACTTC; CDR3: CASSSAGPPSAQYF
size: NA; J: TRBJ2-2; V: TRBV7-6; D: NA; DNA: TGTGCCAGCAGCGCCCACAGGGAGTTGAACACCGGGGAGCTGTTTTTT; CDR3: CASSAHRELNTGELFF
size: NA; J: TRBJ2-5; V: TRBV6-6; D: NA; DNA: TGTGCCAGCTCACCGGTAGGGGAAGCGACCCAGTACTTC; CDR3: CASSPVGEATQYF
size: NA; J: TRBJ1-2; V: TRBV7-2; D: NA; DNA: TGTGCCAGCAGCCAAGAGGTAACACACTATGGCTACACCTTC; CDR3: CASSQEVTHYGYTF
size: many; J: TRBJ1-2; V: TRBV19; D: NA; DNA: TGTGCCAGTAGTTGGTCCCTGAATGGCTACACCTTC; CDR3: CASSWSLNGYTF